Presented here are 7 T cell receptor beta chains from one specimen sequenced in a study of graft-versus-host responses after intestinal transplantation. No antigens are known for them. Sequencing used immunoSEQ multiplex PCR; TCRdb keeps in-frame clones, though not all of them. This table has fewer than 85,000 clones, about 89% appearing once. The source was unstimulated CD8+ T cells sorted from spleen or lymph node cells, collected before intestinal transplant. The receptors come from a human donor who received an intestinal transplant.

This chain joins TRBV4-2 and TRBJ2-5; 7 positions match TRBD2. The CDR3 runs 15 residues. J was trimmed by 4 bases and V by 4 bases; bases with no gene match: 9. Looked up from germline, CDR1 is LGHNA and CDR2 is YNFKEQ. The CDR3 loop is CASSPTREGRETQYF. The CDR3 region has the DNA TGTGCCAGCAGCCCCACTAGGGAGGGGAGAGAGACCCAGTACTTC.

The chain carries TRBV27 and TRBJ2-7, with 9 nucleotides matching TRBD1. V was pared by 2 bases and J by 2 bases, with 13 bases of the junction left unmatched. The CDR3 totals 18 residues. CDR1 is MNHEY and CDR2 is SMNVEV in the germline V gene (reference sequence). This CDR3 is CASSLVVRTGGPPYEQYF. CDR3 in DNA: TGTGCCAGCAGTTTAGTGGTCCGTACAGGGGGCCCTCCCTACGAGCAGTACTTC.

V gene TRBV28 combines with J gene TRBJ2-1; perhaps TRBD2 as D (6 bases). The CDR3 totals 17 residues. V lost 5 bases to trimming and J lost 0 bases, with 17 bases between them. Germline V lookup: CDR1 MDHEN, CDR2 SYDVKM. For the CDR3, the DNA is TGTGCCAGCAGTGCGGGATCGGGTAGGAGCTCCTACAATGAGCAGTTCTTC. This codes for CASSAGSGRSSYNEQFF.

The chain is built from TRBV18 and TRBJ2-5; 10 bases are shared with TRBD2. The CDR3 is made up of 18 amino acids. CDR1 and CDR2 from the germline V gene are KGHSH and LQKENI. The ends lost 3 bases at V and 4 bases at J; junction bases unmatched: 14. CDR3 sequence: CASSPFLAAGGPGETQYF. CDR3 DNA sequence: TGTGCCAGCTCACCTTTCTTGGCAGCGGGGGGGCCTGGAGAGACCCAGTACTTC.

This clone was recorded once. CDR3 residues: CASSQKPLADPYNEQFF. The CDR3 DNA reads as TGTGCCAGCAGCCAAAAACCCCTAGCGGACCCATACAATGAGCAGTTCTTC. This rearrangement joins TRBV4-2 to TRBJ2-1, with 7 bases identical to TRBD2. CDR3 size: 17 residues. Germline values: CDR1 LGHNA, CDR2 YNFKEQ. After removal of 2 bases from V and 4 bases from J, the junction contained 11 bases not matched to a gene.

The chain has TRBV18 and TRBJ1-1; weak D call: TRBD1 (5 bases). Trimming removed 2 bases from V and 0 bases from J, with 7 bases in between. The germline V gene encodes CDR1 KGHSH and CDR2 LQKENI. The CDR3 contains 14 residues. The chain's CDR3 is CASSPWGMNTEAFF. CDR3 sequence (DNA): TGTGCCAGCTCACCATGGGGCATGAACACTGAAGCTTTCTTT.

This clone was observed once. The CDR3 coding sequence is TGTGCCAGCAGCCCGAGCAGGGGGCGAGACACTGAAGCTTTCTTT. This gives the protein CASSPSRGRDTEAFF. J is TRBJ1-1 and V is TRBV11-2; 8 bases match TRBD1. The length of the CDR3 is 15 residues. Trimming removed 5 bases from V and 3 bases from J; junction bases left unmatched: 8. Germline V gene data show CDR1 as SGHAT and CDR2 as FQNNGV. The entire variable domain, with the rest obtained from reference TRBV11-2 and TRBJ1-1, is as follows: EAGVAQSPRYKIIEKRQSVAFWCNPISGHATLYWYQQILGQGPKLLIQFQNNGVVDDSQLPKDRFSAERLKGVDSTLKIQPAKLEDSAVYLCASSPSRGRDTEAFFGQGTRLTVV.